This T cell receptor (beta chain) was captured in a study of blood T cell repertoires in COVID-19. In the study overall: Sites in the United States, Italy and Spain provided acute and convalescent COVID-19 samples.

The CDR3 spans 15 residues. V lost 2 bases to trimming and J lost 5 bases; unmatched junction nucleotides: 4. The germline gives CDR1 MNHNS, CDR2 SASEGT. Data came from immunoSEQ multiplex PCR; TCRdb stores just in-frame clones and leaves some out. The data contain 130,000 or so clones, approximately 90% of them singletons. What was sequenced was peripheral blood. The genes are TRBV6-1 and TRBJ2-1; 9 nucleotides match TRBD1. The clonotype originates from a human donor in a cohort sampled during active COVID-19. The CDR3 bases are TGTGCCAGCAGTGAATATGGACAGGGGAACAATGAGCAGTTCTTC. Translating gives CASSEYGQGNNEQFF.